This section outlines one TCR beta chain sequence together with its context. The data were obtained in a study of CD8+CD57+ T cells in acquired aplastic anemia. V dropped 4 bases and J dropped 4 bases, with 10 bases sitting between them. Germline CDR1 SQVTM, CDR2 ANQGSEA. The CDR3 covers 12 residues. All sequencing subjects had displayed CD8+CD57+ cell expansion on flow cytometry. Genomic DNA constituted the template upon which TCR beta VDJ and CDR3 profiling was performed. TCRdb itself ran the reads through MiXCR, one entry per CDR3 protein. This table has 260,000 or so distinct CDR3 sequences, approximately 45% appearing once.

Material for sequencing was sorted CD4+, CD8+, or CD8+CD57+ T cells (not recorded which) from PBMCs. The clonotype originates from a human donor with aplastic anemia. The chain recombines TRBV29-1 with TRBJ1-1; D is unclear. The CDR3 sequence is CSVVGDSTEAFF. In nucleotides, the CDR3 is TGCAGCGTTGTGGGTGATAGCACTGAAGCTTTCTTT.